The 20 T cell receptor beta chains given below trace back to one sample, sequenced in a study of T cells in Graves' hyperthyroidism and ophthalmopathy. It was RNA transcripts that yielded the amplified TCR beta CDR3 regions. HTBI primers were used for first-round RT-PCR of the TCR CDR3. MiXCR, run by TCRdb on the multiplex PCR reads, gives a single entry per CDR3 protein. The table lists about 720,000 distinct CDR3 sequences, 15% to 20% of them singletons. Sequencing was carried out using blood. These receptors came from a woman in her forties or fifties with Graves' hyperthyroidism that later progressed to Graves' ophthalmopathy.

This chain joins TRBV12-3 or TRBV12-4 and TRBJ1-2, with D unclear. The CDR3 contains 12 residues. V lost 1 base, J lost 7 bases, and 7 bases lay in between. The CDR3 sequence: CASSLGPSGYTF. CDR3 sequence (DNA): TGTGCCAGCAGTTTAGGTCCCTCTGGCTACACCTTC.

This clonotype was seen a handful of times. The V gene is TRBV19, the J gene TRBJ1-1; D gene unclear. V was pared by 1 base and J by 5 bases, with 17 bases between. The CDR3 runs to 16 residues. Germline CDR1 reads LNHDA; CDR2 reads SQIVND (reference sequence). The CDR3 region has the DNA TGTGCCAGTAGTATAGGTGTTGATTTCTTCGGGACTGAAGCTTTCTTT. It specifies CASSIGVDFFGTEAFF.

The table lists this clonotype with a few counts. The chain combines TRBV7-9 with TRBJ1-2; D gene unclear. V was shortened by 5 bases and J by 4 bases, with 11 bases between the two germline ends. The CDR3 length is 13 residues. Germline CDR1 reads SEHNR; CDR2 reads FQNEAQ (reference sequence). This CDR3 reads CASSPDDFYGYTF. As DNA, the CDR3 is TGTGCCAGCAGCCCTGACGACTTCTATGGCTACACCTTC.

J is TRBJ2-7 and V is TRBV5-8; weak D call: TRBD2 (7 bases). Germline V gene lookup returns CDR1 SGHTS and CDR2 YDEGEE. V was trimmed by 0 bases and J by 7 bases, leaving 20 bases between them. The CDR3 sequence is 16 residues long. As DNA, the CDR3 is TGTGCCAGCAGCTTGGCCTATTACCGGGGGGCAGGGGAGCAGTACTTC. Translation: CASSLAYYRGAGEQYF.

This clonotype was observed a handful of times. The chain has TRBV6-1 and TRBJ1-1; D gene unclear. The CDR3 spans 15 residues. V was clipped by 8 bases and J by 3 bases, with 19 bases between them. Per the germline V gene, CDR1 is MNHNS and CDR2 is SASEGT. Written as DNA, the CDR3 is TGTGCCAGCGTCTCCCTTCCGGTTGGGGACACTGAAGCTTTCTTT. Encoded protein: CASVSLPVGDTEAFF.

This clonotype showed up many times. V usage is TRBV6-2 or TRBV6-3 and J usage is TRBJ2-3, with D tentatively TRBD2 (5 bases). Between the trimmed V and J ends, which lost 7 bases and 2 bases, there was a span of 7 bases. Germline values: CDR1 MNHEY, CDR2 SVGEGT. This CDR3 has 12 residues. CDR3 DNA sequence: TGTGCCAGCAAGCGGAACACAGATACGCAGTATTTT. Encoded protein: CASKRNTDTQYF.

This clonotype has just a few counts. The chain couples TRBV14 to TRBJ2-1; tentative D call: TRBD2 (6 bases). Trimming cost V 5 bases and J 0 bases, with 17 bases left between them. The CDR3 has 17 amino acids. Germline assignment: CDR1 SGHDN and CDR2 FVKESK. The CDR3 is CASSEHPGDSSYNEQFF. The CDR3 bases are TGTGCCAGCAGCGAACACCCGGGAGACAGCTCCTACAATGAGCAGTTCTTC.

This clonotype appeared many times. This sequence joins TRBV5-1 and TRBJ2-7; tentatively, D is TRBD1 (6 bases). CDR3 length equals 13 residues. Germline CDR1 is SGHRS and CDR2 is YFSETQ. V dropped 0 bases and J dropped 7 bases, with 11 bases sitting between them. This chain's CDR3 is CASSLGAGVEQYF. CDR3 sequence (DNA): TGCGCCAGCAGCTTGGGTGCAGGGGTAGAGCAGTACTTC.

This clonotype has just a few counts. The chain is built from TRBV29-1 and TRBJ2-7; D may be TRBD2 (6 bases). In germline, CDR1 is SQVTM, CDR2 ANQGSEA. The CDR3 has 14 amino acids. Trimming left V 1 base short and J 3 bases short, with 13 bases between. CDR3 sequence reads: CSVEVGGTFYEQYF. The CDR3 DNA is TGCAGCGTTGAAGTGGGGGGAACCTTCTACGAGCAGTACTTC.

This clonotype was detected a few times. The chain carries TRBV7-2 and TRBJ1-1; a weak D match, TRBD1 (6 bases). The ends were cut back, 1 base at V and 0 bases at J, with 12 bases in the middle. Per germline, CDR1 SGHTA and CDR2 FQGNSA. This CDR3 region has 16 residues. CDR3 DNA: TGTGCCAGCAGCTTAGAGGGGGGGGAACTGAACACTGAAGCTTTCTTT. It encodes CASSLEGGELNTEAFF.

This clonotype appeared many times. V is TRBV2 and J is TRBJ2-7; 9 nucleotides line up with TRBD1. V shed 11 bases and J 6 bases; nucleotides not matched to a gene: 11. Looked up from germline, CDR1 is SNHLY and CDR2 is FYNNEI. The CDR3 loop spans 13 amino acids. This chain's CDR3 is CAGGGTGFLEQYF. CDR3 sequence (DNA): TGTGCCGGGGGGGGGACAGGGTTCCTCGAGCAGTACTTC.

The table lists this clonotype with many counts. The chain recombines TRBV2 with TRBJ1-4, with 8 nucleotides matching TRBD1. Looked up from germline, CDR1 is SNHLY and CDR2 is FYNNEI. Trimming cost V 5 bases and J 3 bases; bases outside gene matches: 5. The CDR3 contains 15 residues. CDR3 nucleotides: TGTGCCAGCAGTCCCTCGACAGGGGCTAATGAAAAACTGTTTTTT. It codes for CASSPSTGANEKLFF.

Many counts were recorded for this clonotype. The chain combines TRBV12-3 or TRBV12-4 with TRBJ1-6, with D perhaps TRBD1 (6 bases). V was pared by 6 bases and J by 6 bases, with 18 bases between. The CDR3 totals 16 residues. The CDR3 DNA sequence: TGTGCCAGCAGCCCAGGGTCCCAGGGGCCTAATTCACCCCTCCACTTT. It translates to CASSPGSQGPNSPLHF.

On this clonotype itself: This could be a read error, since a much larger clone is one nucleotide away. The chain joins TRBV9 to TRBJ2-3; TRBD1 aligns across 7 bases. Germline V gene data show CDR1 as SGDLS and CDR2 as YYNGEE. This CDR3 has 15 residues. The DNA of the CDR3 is TGTGCCAGCAGCGTACGGCCCCTAGGGACAGATATGCAGTATTTT. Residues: CASSVRPLGTDMQYF.

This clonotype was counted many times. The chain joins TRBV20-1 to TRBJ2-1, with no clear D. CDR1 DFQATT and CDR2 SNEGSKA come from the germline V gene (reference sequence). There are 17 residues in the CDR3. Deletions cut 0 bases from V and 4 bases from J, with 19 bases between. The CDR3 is CSARDPSGIGVYNEQFF. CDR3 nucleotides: TGCAGTGCTAGAGATCCTTCTGGCATTGGGGTGTACAATGAGCAGTTCTTC.

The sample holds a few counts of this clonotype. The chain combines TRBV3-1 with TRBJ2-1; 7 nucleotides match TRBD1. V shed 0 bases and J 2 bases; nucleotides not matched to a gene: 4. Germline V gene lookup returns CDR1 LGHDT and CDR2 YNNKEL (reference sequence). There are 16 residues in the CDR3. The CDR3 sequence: CASSQDSGQAYNEQFF. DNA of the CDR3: TGTGCCAGCAGCCAAGATAGTGGACAGGCCTACAATGAGCAGTTCTTC.

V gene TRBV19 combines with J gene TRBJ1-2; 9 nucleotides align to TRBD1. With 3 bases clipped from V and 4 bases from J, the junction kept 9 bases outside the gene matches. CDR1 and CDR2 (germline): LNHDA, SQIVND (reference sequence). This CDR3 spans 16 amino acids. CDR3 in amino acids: CASSIMGQGETYGYTF. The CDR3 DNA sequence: TGTGCCAGTAGTATCATGGGACAGGGAGAAACCTATGGCTACACCTTC.

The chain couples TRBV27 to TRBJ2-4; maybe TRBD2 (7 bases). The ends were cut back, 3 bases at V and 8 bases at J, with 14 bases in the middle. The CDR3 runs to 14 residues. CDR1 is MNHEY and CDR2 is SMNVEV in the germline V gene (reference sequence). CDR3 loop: CASSFGGAGYIQYF. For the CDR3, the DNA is TGTGCCAGCAGTTTTGGGGGGGCCGGTTACATTCAGTACTTC.

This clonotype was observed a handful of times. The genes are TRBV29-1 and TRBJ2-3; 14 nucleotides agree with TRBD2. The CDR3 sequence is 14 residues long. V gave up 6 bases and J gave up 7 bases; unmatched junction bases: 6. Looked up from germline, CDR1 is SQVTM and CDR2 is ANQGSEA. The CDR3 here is CSVAGTSGGNTQYF. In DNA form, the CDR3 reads TGCAGCGTGGCTGGGACTAGCGGGGGAAATACGCAGTATTTT.

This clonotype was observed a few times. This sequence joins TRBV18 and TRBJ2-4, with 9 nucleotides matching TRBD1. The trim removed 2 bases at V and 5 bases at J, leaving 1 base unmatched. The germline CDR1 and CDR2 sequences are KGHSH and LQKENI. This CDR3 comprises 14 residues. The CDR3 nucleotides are TGTGCCAGCTCACCATGGGACAGGGAAAACATTCAGTACTTC. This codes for CASSPWDRENIQYF.